Described below is a single T cell receptor (beta chain) sequence and its context. The data belong to a study of blood T cell repertoires in COVID-19. Measured with immunoSEQ multiplex PCR; TCRdb has only the in-frame clones, and not every one. Seen here are about 180,000 clones, 80% to 90% observed once, and the top ten hold over 7.5%. V lost 4 bases to trimming and J lost 6 bases, with 9 bases between them. Germline loops: CDR1 LGHDT, CDR2 YNNKEL (reference sequence). The CDR3 has 13 residues. The sequence was collected from a man aged 50 to 59 with active or convalescent COVID-19. The chain uses TRBV3-1 (or the pseudogene TRBV3-2) and TRBJ2-2; perhaps TRBD2 as D (5 bases). The sample taken for sequencing was peripheral blood. CDR3 sequence (DNA): TGTGCCAGCAGCCCGAGGGTGGCCGGGGAGCTGTTTTTT. As protein: CASSPRVAGELFF.